The 32 T cell receptor beta chains listed next were all sequenced from one sample in a study of T cell responses to AZD1222 COVID-19 vaccine. Using immunoSEQ multiplex PCR, the repertoire was profiled, and TCRdb retains in-frame clones only, with some absent. The sample has about 120,000 clones, 88% seen once. The sequenced sample was peripheral blood, obtained on day 0 of AZD1222 vaccination. Every receptor here comes from an adult in good health.

This clone was seen a few times. The chain joins TRBV6-1 to TRBJ1-5; weak D call: TRBD1 (5 bases). This CDR3 is 15 amino acids long. CDR1 and CDR2 (germline): MNHNS, SASEGT. Between the trimmed V and J ends, which lost 0 bases and 6 bases, there was a span of 12 bases. The CDR3 protein is CASSEAGQTFQPQHF. Written as DNA, the CDR3 is TGTGCCAGCAGTGAAGCGGGGCAGACATTTCAGCCCCAGCATTTT.

This clone was recorded once. J is TRBJ1-2 and V is TRBV6-5; TRBD1 matches 7 bases. Germline V gene data show CDR1 as MNHEY and CDR2 as SVGAGI. With V trimmed by 5 bases and J by 7 bases, 7 bases remained unmatched. CDR3 length: 13 residues. CDR3 in DNA: TGTGCCAGCAGTCCGACAGGGTACAGTGGCTACACCTTC. Protein product: CASSPTGYSGYTF.

V and J are TRBV10-3 and TRBJ1-2; 8 bases match TRBD1. Germline V gene lookup returns CDR1 ENHRY and CDR2 SYGVKD. With 2 bases clipped from V and 6 bases from J, the junction kept 11 bases outside the gene matches. CDR3 length: 16 residues. In DNA, the CDR3 is TGTGCCATCAGTGAGCCCGGGGGACAGGCGGGTGATGGCTACACCTTC. Protein: CAISEPGGQAGDGYTF.

The chain recombines TRBV6-2 or TRBV6-3 with TRBJ2-3; D remains ambiguous. The CDR3 is 14 residues long. The ends were cut back, 2 bases at V and 0 bases at J, with 6 bases in the middle. The germline V gene encodes CDR1 MNHEY and CDR2 SVGEGT. In DNA, the CDR3 is TGTGCCAGCAGTTACCTCGGTAGCACAGATACGCAGTATTTT. Protein product: CASSYLGSTDTQYF.

Only one count was recorded for this clone. The CDR3 loop is CASRFDTVNGNTIYF. The DNA of the CDR3 is TGCGCCAGCAGATTCGACACGGTTAACGGAAACACCATATATTTT. The chain joins TRBV5-1 to TRBJ1-3, with D unclear. CDR1 and CDR2 from the germline V gene are SGHRS and YFSETQ. V was cut by 5 bases and J by 4 bases, with 16 bases left in between. The CDR3 has 15 amino acids.

The gene calls are TRBV7-2 and TRBJ1-4; 10 nucleotides line up with TRBD1. The CDR3 totals 15 residues. V shed 4 bases, J shed 6 bases, and the junction held 5 bases outside the gene matches. From germline, CDR1 is SGHTA and CDR2 FQGNSA. The CDR3 DNA is TGTGCCAGCAGCTCGTGGACAGGGGGGGATGAAAAACTGTTTTTT. It is translated as CASSSWTGGDEKLFF.

The genes are TRBV19 and TRBJ2-7; perhaps TRBD1 as D (5 bases). With 4 bases removed from V and 2 bases from J, the gap between germline ends came to 12 bases. The CDR3 runs 14 residues. From germline, CDR1 is LNHDA and CDR2 SQIVND (reference sequence). CDR3 in amino acids: CASSRNGAAYEQYF. CDR3 bases: TGTGCCAGTAGTAGAAATGGGGCAGCCTACGAGCAGTACTTC.

This sequence joins TRBV2 and TRBJ1-6; D not resolved. The CDR3 extends over 16 amino acids. Germline V gene data show CDR1 as SNHLY and CDR2 as FYNNEI. Trimming took 3 bases from V and 7 from J, leaving 16 bases between them. The DNA for the CDR3 is TGTGCCAGCAGTGAGGTGGAAGGCTTTAGAAATTCACCCCTCCACTTT. Amino acid sequence: CASSEVEGFRNSPLHF.

The genes are TRBV15 and TRBJ2-7; 8 bases agree with TRBD1. V was pared by 0 bases and J by 1 base, with 11 bases of the junction left unmatched. Looked up from germline, CDR1 is LNHNV and CDR2 is YYDKDF (reference sequence). The CDR3 loop spans 18 amino acids. The CDR3 region has the DNA TGTGCCACCAGCAGAGAATATCCGGGCCAGGGGGCTTCCTACGAGCAGTACTTC. As protein: CATSREYPGQGASYEQYF.

The gene calls are TRBV19 and TRBJ1-6, with D unclear. Germline CDR1 reads LNHDA; CDR2 reads SQIVND (reference sequence). Between the trimmed V and J ends, which lost 3 bases and 4 bases, there was a span of 4 bases. There are 13 residues in the CDR3. DNA for the CDR3: TGTGCCAGTAGTATGGGATATAATTCACCCCTCCACTTT. Protein product: CASSMGYNSPLHF.

V gene TRBV15 combines with J gene TRBJ1-2; D is ambiguous. Germline V gene lookup returns CDR1 LNHNV and CDR2 YYDKDF (reference sequence). The V and J ends lost 3 bases and 2 bases respectively, with 7 bases between them. CDR3 size: 13 residues. The DNA of the CDR3 is TGTGCCACCAGCAGGACAAGGAACTATGGCTACACCTTC. It encodes CATSRTRNYGYTF.

The gene calls are TRBV19 and TRBJ1-1, with D possibly matching TRBD1 (6 bases). Trimming stripped 3 bases from V and 3 bases from J, with 11 bases between. Per germline, CDR1 LNHDA and CDR2 SQIVND (reference sequence). CDR3 size: 14 residues. The CDR3 coding sequence is TGTGCCAGTAGTATGGGGGCCGGGGACACTGAAGCTTTCTTT. As protein: CASSMGAGDTEAFF.

This clone was observed a handful of times. This chain links TRBV6-5 with TRBJ2-1; D is ambiguous. Germline lookup yields CDR1 MNHEY and CDR2 SVGAGI. The CDR3 runs 14 residues. Trimming shortened V by 9 bases and J by 5 bases, and 17 bases separated the two germline ends. The CDR3 DNA follows: TGTGCCAGTGCGGTGCACCAAACCAACAATGAGCAGTTCTTC. It is translated as CASAVHQTNNEQFF.

This clone was found a few times. The rearrangement uses TRBV29-1 and TRBJ2-7; tentative D call: TRBD2 (5 bases). V was cut by 6 bases and J by 3 bases, with 18 bases left in between. This CDR3 has 14 residues. The germline V gene has CDR1 SQVTM and CDR2 ANQGSEA. The CDR3: CSVGDGIFGYEQYF. The CDR3 bases are TGCAGCGTCGGGGATGGGATATTCGGCTACGAGCAGTACTTC.

This clone is a singleton in its sample. The V call is TRBV12-2, the J call TRBJ1-2. TRBV12-2 is a known pseudogene. This CDR3 comprises 14 residues. In DNA, the CDR3 is TGTGCAAGTCGCTGCCGGGACGCGCACTATGGCTACACCTTC. Residues: CASRCRDAHYGYTF.

DNA of the CDR3: TGTGCCAGCAGCCAATCACGAGGGCTACTTGGAAACACCATATATTTT. It translates to CASSQSRGLLGNTIYF. The chain carries TRBV16 and TRBJ1-3; no reliable D call. V shed 0 bases and J shed 3 bases, with 12 bases lying between them. Germline V lookup: CDR1 KGHSY, CDR2 FQNENV. The CDR3 length is 16 residues.

The V gene is TRBV19, the J gene TRBJ2-7, with TRBD1 identical over 7 bases. There are 16 residues in the CDR3. Germline V gives CDR1 LNHDA, CDR2 SQIVND (reference sequence). V shed 4 bases and J 3 bases; nucleotides not matched to a gene: 12. CDR3 sequence (DNA): TGTGCCAGTAGTACCCGGGACAGCGGATCCTTCTACGAGCAGTACTTC. Encoded protein: CASSTRDSGSFYEQYF.

The rearrangement links TRBV6-2 or TRBV6-3 to TRBJ1-5, with D unresolved. The CDR3 extends over 13 amino acids. Deletions cut 4 bases from V and 5 bases from J, with 9 bases between. Germline CDR1 and CDR2: MNHEY and SVGEGT. The CDR3 spells CASSSLKYQPQHF. In DNA, the CDR3 is TGTGCCAGCAGTTCCCTAAAATATCAGCCCCAGCATTTT.

The genes are TRBV5-1 and TRBJ1-1; tentative D call: TRBD1 (6 bases). Trimming removed 1 base from V and 1 base from J, with 14 bases in between. Germline V gene data show CDR1 as SGHRS and CDR2 as YFSETQ. The CDR3 runs 16 residues. The CDR3 loop is CASSLTGPPGNTEAFF. DNA for the CDR3: TGCGCCAGCAGCTTGACAGGGCCCCCAGGGAACACTGAAGCTTTCTTT.

This clone appeared once. The V and J genes are TRBV7-2 and TRBJ1-4; the D is unclear. The CDR3 spans 17 residues. V lost 1 base to trimming and J lost 8 bases, with 20 bases between them. The germline V gene has CDR1 SGHTA and CDR2 FQGNSA. Here the CDR3 DNA reads TGTGCCAGCAGCTTAGTCTCAAGTGGGTTCCCGGGGGAAAAACTGTTTTTT. Its translation: CASSLVSSGFPGEKLFF.

This clone was found many times. This chain links TRBV29-1 with TRBJ2-2; D gene ambiguous. Trimming stripped 2 bases from V and 1 base from J, with 11 bases between. Germline-derived CDR1 and CDR2 are SQVTM and ANQGSEA. This CDR3 is built from 15 residues. The CDR3 is CSVEIVSMNTGELFF. In DNA form, the CDR3 reads TGCAGCGTTGAAATAGTCAGCATGAACACCGGGGAGCTGTTTTTT.

This clone has a single count. In nucleotides, the CDR3 is TGTGCCAGTCGGCTAGCGGGTAACACAGATACGCAGTATTTT. This gives the protein CASRLAGNTDTQYF. V and J are TRBV19 and TRBJ2-3, with 8 positions matching TRBD2. Germline V gives CDR1 LNHDA, CDR2 SQIVND (reference sequence). The junction had 6 bases not matched to a gene; V was cut back by 8 bases and J by 2 bases. This CDR3 is built from 14 residues. Full variable domain (rest looked up from reference TRBV19 and TRBJ2-3): DGGITQSPKYLFRKEGQNVTLSCEQNLNHDAMYWYRQDPGQGLRLIYYSQIVNDFQKGDIAEGYSVSREKKESFPLTVTSAQKNPTAFYLCASRLAGNTDTQYFGPGTRLTVL.

This clone appeared once. The chain employs TRBV9 and TRBJ1-4; perhaps TRBD1 as D (5 bases). The CDR3 runs to 14 residues. Deletions cut 3 bases from V and 7 bases from J, with 13 bases between. Per the germline V gene, CDR1 is SGDLS and CDR2 is YYNGEE. In DNA, the CDR3 is TGTGCCAGCAGCGGCCAGGGATGGGGTGAAAAACTGTTTTTT. This translates into CASSGQGWGEKLFF.

The chain recombines TRBV2 with TRBJ2-3, with TRBD2 matching 8 bases. The germline CDR1 and CDR2 sequences are SNHLY and FYNNEI. J gave up 2 bases and V 3 bases, and 1 base lay outside the gene matches. The CDR3 is 14 residues long. This CDR3 reads CASSDGGATDTQYF. The CDR3 DNA reads as TGTGCCAGCAGTGACGGGGGGGCCACAGATACGCAGTATTTT.

This clone was recorded once. The identical CDR3 is also encoded by other nucleotide sequences in the sample. The J gene is TRBJ2-3, the V gene TRBV7-3, with a possible D match to TRBD1 (5 bases). The CDR3 has 14 residues. With 1 base removed from V and 0 bases from J, the gap between germline ends came to 5 bases. Germline lookup yields CDR1 SGHTA and CDR2 FQGTGA. CDR3 region: CASSLRGSTDTQYF. The CDR3 DNA follows: TGTGCCAGCAGCTTAAGGGGCAGCACAGATACGCAGTATTTT.

This chain uses TRBV29-1 with TRBJ1-1, with 7 bases aligning to TRBD1. The CDR3 consists of 11 residues. Germline-derived CDR1 and CDR2 are SQVTM and ANQGSEA. The V segment lost 5 bases and the J segment 11 bases; nucleotides outside the gene matches: 8. CDR3 loop: CSVRTGEMAFF. The CDR3 DNA reads as TGCAGCGTTAGGACAGGAGAGATGGCTTTCTTT.

The chain links TRBV7-2 to TRBJ1-3; D unresolved. V dropped 5 bases and J dropped 1 base, with 18 bases sitting between them. The CDR3 consists of 17 residues. The germline V gene encodes CDR1 SGHTA and CDR2 FQGNSA. DNA for the CDR3: TGTGCCAGCAGCCCATCGCGCTTACGACGATCTGGAAACACCATATATTTT. Translated: CASSPSRLRRSGNTIYF.

This sequence joins TRBV25-1 and TRBJ1-2; TRBD1 aligns across 7 bases. The germline CDR1 and CDR2 sequences are MGHDK and SYGVNS. V was pared by 3 bases and J by 7 bases, with 11 bases of the junction left unmatched. The CDR3 has 15 amino acids. Here the CDR3 reads CASSDLDRYYGGYTF. The CDR3 DNA reads as TGTGCCAGCAGTGACTTGGACAGGTACTATGGTGGCTACACCTTC.

The chain is built from TRBV6-4 and TRBJ2-3; TRBD2 might be the D (5 bases). CDR1 is MRHNA and CDR2 is SNTAGT in the germline V gene. The germline V and J ends were trimmed by 6 bases and 11 bases, with 21 bases remaining between them. CDR3 length: 14 residues. CDR3 residues: CASRVSNGVGEQYF. CDR3 bases: TGTGCCAGCAGAGTATCCAACGGGGTGGGCGAGCAGTATTTT.

V usage is TRBV7-6 and J usage is TRBJ2-1; no clear D. Per the germline V gene, CDR1 is SGHVS and CDR2 is FNYEAQ. Between the trimmed V and J ends, which lost 5 bases and 0 bases, there was a span of 17 bases. This CDR3 has 17 amino acids. The CDR3 protein is CASSLRLTMNSYNEQFF. The CDR3 nucleotides are TGTGCCAGCAGCCTTCGCCTTACCATGAACTCCTACAATGAGCAGTTCTTC.

The chain links TRBV6-5 to TRBJ1-6, with D unresolved. Trimming left V 8 bases short and J 7 bases short, with 12 bases between. Germline V gene lookup returns CDR1 MNHEY and CDR2 SVGAGI. This CDR3 spans 13 amino acids. The CDR3 loop is CASLEGQNSPLHF. In nucleotides, the CDR3 is TGTGCCAGCCTTGAGGGCCAAAATTCACCCCTCCACTTT.

The chain employs TRBV7-9 and TRBJ1-1; 10 nucleotides line up with TRBD1. The germline CDR1 and CDR2 sequences are SEHNR and FQNEAQ (reference sequence). The CDR3 is made up of 17 amino acids. J was trimmed by 5 bases and V by 2 bases; bases with no gene match: 11. For the CDR3, the DNA is TGTGCCAGCAGCTTATCCGGGACAGGGGTTTGGTTGACTGAAGCTTTCTTT. Its protein is CASSLSGTGVWLTEAFF.